This record concerns one T cell receptor beta chain sequence. The antigen is not known. The data were taken from a study of CD8 T cells in ankylosing spondylitis. For TCR beta, libraries came from quantitative 5'-RACE with molecular barcodes. One entry per CDR3 protein, called by TCRdb with MiXCR from the 5' RACE reads. The top ten hold about 20% of the sample, which has more than 600,000 distinct CDR3 sequences, 15% to 20% seen once. The length of the CDR3 is 16 residues. Germline V gives CDR1 WSHSY, CDR2 SAAADI. The junction had 11 bases not matched to a gene; V was cut back by 0 bases and J by 9 bases. Study-level points and caveats: A TCR beta motif of eight highly homologous variants appeared characteristic of ankylosing spondylitis blood. In peripheral blood, disease-linked CD8+ clones occurred at relatively low frequencies.

V usage is TRBV10-2 and J usage is TRBJ2-1; TRBD2 matches 7 bases. Sequencing was done on a sample of blood, either unsorted or a sorted T cell fraction (not recorded which). The TCR originated in a male donor with ankylosing spondylitis. CDR3 in amino acids: CASSESIPSGAVEQFF. CDR3 nucleotides: TGCGCCAGCAGTGAGTCGATCCCGAGCGGGGCGGTTGAGCAGTTCTTC.